This T cell receptor (beta chain) was obtained from a study of early T cells in non-severe SARS-CoV-2 infection. Study-wide points: Clonotype matching in VDJdb favored anti-spike CD8 responses and did not capture private and CD4 specificities.

Unique molecular identifiers (one per individual cDNA molecule) were attached. TCRdb recomputed calls from the 5' RACE reads with MiXCR, one row per CDR3 protein. The data contain about 50,000 distinct CDR3 sequences, about 5.2% of them singletons. This CDR3 spans 16 amino acids. The V gene's germline CDR1 is DFQATT and CDR2 SNEGSKA (reference sequence). J was trimmed by 5 bases and V by 3 bases; bases with no gene match: 8. This clonotype has a count of ten or more. Antigen specificity is unknown. This rearrangement joins TRBV20-1 to TRBJ2-1; 12 nucleotides agree with TRBD2. The sequenced sample was whole blood, obtained at baseline. The sequence was collected from an adult who was a healthcare worker with PCR-confirmed SARS-CoV-2 infection or an uninfected control (not recorded which). This chain's CDR3 is CSASVWGLAGNNEQFF. The CDR3 region has the DNA TGCAGTGCTAGTGTATGGGGACTAGCGGGTAACAATGAGCAGTTCTTC.